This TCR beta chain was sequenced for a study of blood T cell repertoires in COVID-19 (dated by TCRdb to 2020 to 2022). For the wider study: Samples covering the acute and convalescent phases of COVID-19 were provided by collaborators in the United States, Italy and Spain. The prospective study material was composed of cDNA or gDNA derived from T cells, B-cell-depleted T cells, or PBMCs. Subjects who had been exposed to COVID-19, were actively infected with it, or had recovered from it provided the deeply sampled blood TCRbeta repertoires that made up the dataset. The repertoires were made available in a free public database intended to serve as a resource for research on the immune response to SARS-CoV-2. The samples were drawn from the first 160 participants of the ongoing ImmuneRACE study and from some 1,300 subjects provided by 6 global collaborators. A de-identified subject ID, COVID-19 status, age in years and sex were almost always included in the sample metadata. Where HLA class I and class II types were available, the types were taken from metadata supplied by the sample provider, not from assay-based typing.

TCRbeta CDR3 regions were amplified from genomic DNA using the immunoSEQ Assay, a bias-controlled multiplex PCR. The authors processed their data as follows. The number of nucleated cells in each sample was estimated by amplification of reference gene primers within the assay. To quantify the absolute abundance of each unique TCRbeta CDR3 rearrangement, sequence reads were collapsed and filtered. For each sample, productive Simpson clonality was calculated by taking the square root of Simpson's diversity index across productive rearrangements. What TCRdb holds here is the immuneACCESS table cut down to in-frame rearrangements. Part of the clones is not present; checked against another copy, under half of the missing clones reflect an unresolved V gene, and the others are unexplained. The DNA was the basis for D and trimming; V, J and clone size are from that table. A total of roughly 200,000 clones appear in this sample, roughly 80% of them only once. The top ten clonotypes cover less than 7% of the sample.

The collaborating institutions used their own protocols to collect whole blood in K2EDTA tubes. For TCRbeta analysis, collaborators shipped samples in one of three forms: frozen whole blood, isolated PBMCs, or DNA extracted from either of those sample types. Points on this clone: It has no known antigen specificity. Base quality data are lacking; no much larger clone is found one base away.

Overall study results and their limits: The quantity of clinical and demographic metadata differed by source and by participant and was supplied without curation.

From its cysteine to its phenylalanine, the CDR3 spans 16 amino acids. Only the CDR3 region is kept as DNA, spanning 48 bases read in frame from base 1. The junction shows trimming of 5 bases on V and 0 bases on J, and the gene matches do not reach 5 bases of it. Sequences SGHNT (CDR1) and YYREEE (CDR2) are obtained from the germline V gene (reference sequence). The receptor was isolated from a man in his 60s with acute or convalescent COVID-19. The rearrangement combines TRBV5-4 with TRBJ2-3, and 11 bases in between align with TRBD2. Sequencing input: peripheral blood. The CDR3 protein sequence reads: CASRGGLADSTDTQYF. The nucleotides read TGTGCCAGCAGGGGGGGACTAGCGGATAGCACAGATACGCAGTATTTT.